This TCR beta chain was observed in a study of CD8+ T cells in alopecia areata (dated by TCRdb to about 2018). With respect to the entire study: The treated patients, all with moderate-to-severe alopecia areata, were enrolled in an open-label pilot trial of oral tofacitinib given at 5 to 10 mg twice daily. Patients stayed on tofacitinib for 6 to 18 months and then had 6 months of follow-up off drug so that delayed response and recurrence could be assessed. For the treated patients, the SALT score, which quantifies what percentage of scalp surface area is affected, served as the measure of disease severity. High-throughput TCRbeta sequencing was used to examine T cell clonal expansion in alopecia areata in both the C3H/HeJ mouse model and human patients. Scalp tissue and sorted CD4+ and CD8+ peripheral blood T cells from patchy and totalis/universalis alopecia areata patients and from healthy controls were covered by human TCRbeta sequencing. Biopsies were taken from tofacitinib-treated patients at baseline and again at 4 and 24 weeks into treatment, and several of those patients also had a later scalp biopsy. Scalp clonality was compared among normal scalp (n=4), patchy alopecia areata scalp (n=8), and alopecia totalis/universalis scalp (n=8). RNA came from the PAXgene miRNA kit for fixed scalp, the miRNeasy kit for PBMCs, and the RNeasy kit for mouse skin. TCRbeta CDR3 regions were amplified by immunoSEQ multiplex PCR using 35 Vbeta forward and 13 Jbeta reverse primers.

Worth noting for this clone: Its antigen is not yet known. No quality values exist for individual bases; no much larger clone is one base distant.

Findings and caveats that apply to the study as a whole: Many expanded lesional clones were found to persist in scalp and blood during tofacitinib treatment, and relapse after treatment cessation may be partly explained by this persistence. Tofacitinib significantly lowered scalp clonality and the number of expanded CD8+ clones among the top 100 scalp clones. Compared with normal scalp, lesional scalp, particularly in alopecia totalis/universalis, had higher clonality and more expanded CD8+ clones, which suggests antigenic drive. Because the treated cohort was small and had just a single nonresponder, larger studies are needed to establish links between baseline CD8+ expansion and response. Unlike mouse skin, where gammadelta T cells dominate, normal human skin contains resident alphabeta T cells that get sequenced too, which complicates analysis of the scalp TCR repertoire. TCR sequences shared between patients were less clear than in mice, possibly partly because of HLA diversity in the patient population.

Explained via the paper, the treatment or condition label denotes: oral pan-JAK inhibitor, 5-10 mg twice daily. Lesional scalp punch biopsies and peripheral blood were collected from alopecia areata patients. PBMCs were separated by density centrifugation and stained for CD3, CD4 and CD8, after which CD4+ and CD8+ T cells were sorted on a FACSAria. The CDR3 contains 15 residues, cysteine and phenylalanine counted. Only the CDR3 portion is preserved as DNA: 45 bases, with reading frame beginning at the first base. From the germline V gene (reference sequence), CDR1 is GTSNPN and CDR2 is SVGIG. Unmatched junction bases come to 6, with V trimmed by 3 bases and J by 4 bases. The method was the immunoSEQ multiplex PCR assay. For TCR sequencing, RNA was extracted from every sample and reverse transcribed into cDNA to serve as template. SuperScript III was used for first-strand cDNA synthesis, primed with a 2:1 mix of oligo-dT and random hexamers. A synthetic immune receptor repertoire was used to measure amplification bias, and any remaining bias was corrected computationally. Concerning the study's data processing: After raw reads were preprocessed to remove errors, the CDR3 was defined following IMGT conventions as running from the conserved cysteine to phenylalanine. Clonality was computed as 1 minus the Shannon entropy, with the entropy normalized by log2 of the number of productive unique TCRs. Scalp TCRbeta sequences were cross-referenced with sorted blood CD4 and CD8 repertoires so that the CD4 or CD8 identity of scalp clones could be inferred. Here the immuneACCESS table is served through TCRdb, limited to in-frame sequences with V and J called. Missing clones are a known gap in these copies; in checked studies unresolved V genes cover under half, and the rest lacks a known reason. Clone size and V and J calls were adopted from that table, with D and trimming inferred from the DNA. This sample has about 210,000 clones in its table, and over 40% of those were observed once. Jointly, the top ten make up roughly 2.8% of the sample.

The sequence links TRBV30 to TRBJ2-2; 9 junctional bases match TRBD1. Sequences were derived from CD4+ T cells sorted from blood, sampled at approximately week 36, from a patient treated with tofacitinib. The clonotype comes from a human donor with alopecia areata. The nucleotides are TGTGCCTGGAGGCGCCGGGACAGGGTCACCGGGGAGCTGTTTTTT. Protein translation: CAWRRRDRVTGELFF.